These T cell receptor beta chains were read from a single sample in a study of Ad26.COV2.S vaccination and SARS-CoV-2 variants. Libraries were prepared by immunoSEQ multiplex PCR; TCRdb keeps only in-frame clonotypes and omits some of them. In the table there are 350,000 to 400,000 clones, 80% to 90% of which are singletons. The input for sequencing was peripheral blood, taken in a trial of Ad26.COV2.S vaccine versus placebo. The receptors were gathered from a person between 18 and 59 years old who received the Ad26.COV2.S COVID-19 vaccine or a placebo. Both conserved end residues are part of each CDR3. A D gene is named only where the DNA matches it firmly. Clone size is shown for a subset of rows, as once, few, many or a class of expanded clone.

DNA: TGTGCCAGCAGAGGGACTAGCGGGCGGGGGAATGAGCAGTTCTTC; CDR3: CASRGTSGRGNEQFF; size: -; V: TRBV11-2; D: TRBD2; J: TRBJ2-1
DNA: TGTGCCAGCAGCTTAGAATCCCATCCGGCCAGCCCCGAAGGAGGCTACACCTTC; CDR3: CASSLESHPASPEGGYTF; size: -; V: TRBV7-2; D: -; J: TRBJ1-2
DNA: TGTGCCACCAGCAGAGGGACAGGCGCCCAATTCTATGGCTACACCTTC; CDR3: CATSRGTGAQFYGYTF; size: -; V: TRBV15; D: TRBD1; J: TRBJ1-2
DNA: TGTGCCACCAGTGATGCGAGGGCCGGCATGAATGAAAAACTGTTTTTT; CDR3: CATSDARAGMNEKLFF; size: -; V: TRBV24-1; D: -; J: TRBJ1-4
DNA: TGTGCCAGCAGATATAGGGACAGGGTGAAGCAGTACTTC; CDR3: CASRYRDRVKQYF; size: -; V: TRBV6-5; D: TRBD1; J: TRBJ2-7
DNA: TGCGCCAGCGCTATCGACTCGTCACGGGGGAATGAGCAGTTCTTC; CDR3: CASAIDSSRGNEQFF; size: -; V: TRBV5-1; D: -; J: TRBJ2-1
DNA: TGTGCCAGCAGTAGGGACAGGAGCAAATGGGCTTTCTTT; CDR3: CASSRDRSKWAFF; size: -; V: TRBV6-5; D: TRBD1; J: TRBJ1-1
DNA: TGTGCCAGCAGCCTACAGGGGAAGAACACTGAAGCTTTCTTT; CDR3: CASSLQGKNTEAFF; size: -; V: TRBV7-9; D: TRBD1; J: TRBJ1-1
DNA: TGCGCCAGCAGCTTGGTACGAGAAAACACTGAAGCTTTCTTT; CDR3: CASSLVRENTEAFF; size: -; V: TRBV5-1; D: -; J: TRBJ1-1
DNA: TGTGCCAGCAGCCCCGCCGGGGGGAATGGTGAAGCTTTCTTT; CDR3: CASSPAGGNGEAFF; size: -; V: TRBV3-1/TRBV3-2; D: -; J: TRBJ1-1
DNA: TGTGCCAGCATTCCGAGCGGGGGACTTCCCTACGAGCAGTACTTC; CDR3: CASIPSGGLPYEQYF; size: -; V: TRBV6-5; D: TRBD2; J: TRBJ2-7
DNA: TGTGCCATCAGTGGGTCTAGCGGGGTTACAGATACGCAGTATTTT; CDR3: CAISGSSGVTDTQYF; size: -; V: TRBV10-3; D: TRBD2; J: TRBJ2-3
DNA: TGTGCCAGCAGCTTTCCCGGGACAGGGGGCGGTACGCAGTATTTT; CDR3: CASSFPGTGGGTQYF; size: -; V: TRBV5-4; D: TRBD1; J: TRBJ2-3
DNA: TGTGCCAGCATCGGGCAACTAGCGGGGGCCGGGGAGCTGTTTTTT; CDR3: CASIGQLAGAGELFF; size: -; V: TRBV2; D: TRBD2; J: TRBJ2-2
DNA: TGTGCCAGCAGTAGAACAGGGTCAGGGAATGAAAAACTGTTTTTT; CDR3: CASSRTGSGNEKLFF; size: few; V: TRBV25-1; D: -; J: TRBJ1-4
DNA: TGTGCCAGCAGTGCTTTGGGGGGGAATGAGCAGTTCTTC; CDR3: CASSALGGNEQFF; size: once; V: TRBV27; D: TRBD2; J: TRBJ2-1
DNA: TGCAGTGCTAAAGTAGGTGAGCAGTTCTTC; CDR3: CSAKVGEQFF; size: -; V: TRBV20-1; D: -; J: TRBJ2-1
DNA: TGCAGCGTTGAGTCGGGGACCGGGGAGCTGTTTTTT; CDR3: CSVESGTGELFF; size: -; V: TRBV29-1; D: -; J: TRBJ2-2
DNA: TGTGCCAGCAGCAACCGGGACCCTTCCTACGAGCAGTACTTC; CDR3: CASSNRDPSYEQYF; size: -; V: TRBV5-8; D: -; J: TRBJ2-7
DNA: TGTGCCAGCAGTCACGGGGCTTCGTTATATGGCTACACCTTC; CDR3: CASSHGASLYGYTF; size: -; V: TRBV6-2/TRBV6-3; D: -; J: TRBJ1-2
DNA: TGTGCCAGCAGCCAAGAGGCTAGCGGGGGGTCTGCGCAGTATTTT; CDR3: CASSQEASGGSAQYF; size: -; V: TRBV3-1/TRBV3-2; D: TRBD2; J: TRBJ2-3
DNA: TGTGCCAGCAGATTGAACAGGGGCGGGATGACCTACAATGAGCAGTTCTTC; CDR3: CASRLNRGGMTYNEQFF; size: -; V: TRBV5-5; D: -; J: TRBJ2-1
DNA: TGTGCCAGCAATCAGGGAGTTGTGGAGACCCAGTACTTC; CDR3: CASNQGVVETQYF; size: -; V: TRBV2; D: -; J: TRBJ2-5
DNA: TGTGCCAGCAGCCAATTACGGGACTCCGGCTCCGGCTACACCTTC; CDR3: CASSQLRDSGSGYTF; size: -; V: TRBV16; D: -; J: TRBJ1-2
DNA: TGTGCCATAGCAGGGGGCGGTACTGAAGCTTTCTTT; CDR3: CAIAGGGTEAFF; size: -; V: TRBV2; D: TRBD1; J: TRBJ1-1
DNA: TGTGCCAGCAGTTCCCCCGGGACTAGCGGAAACAATGAGCAGTTCTTC; CDR3: CASSSPGTSGNNEQFF; size: -; V: TRBV6-5; D: TRBD2; J: TRBJ2-1
DNA: TGCGCCAGCAGGGGCCAGGGGAGATTCCCATACGAGCAGTACTTC; CDR3: CASRGQGRFPYEQYF; size: -; V: TRBV10-2; D: -; J: TRBJ2-7
DNA: TGTGCCAGCAGTTACATCGCAGGGCACCCTGGCGGCTACACCTTC; CDR3: CASSYIAGHPGGYTF; size: once; V: TRBV6-5; D: -; J: TRBJ1-2
DNA: TGTGCCGATGACGGGGACTCCTATCAGCCCCAGCATTTT; CDR3: CADDGDSYQPQHF; size: -; V: TRBV30; D: -; J: TRBJ1-5
DNA: TGTGCCAGCAGTTTAACCGGATACGAGCAGTACTTC; CDR3: CASSLTGYEQYF; size: -; V: TRBV12-3/TRBV12-4; D: -; J: TRBJ2-7
DNA: TGCGCCAGCAGCCCGGGACTAGCGGGGGGCCTGGATGAGCAGTTCTTC; CDR3: CASSPGLAGGLDEQFF; size: -; V: TRBV4-1; D: TRBD2; J: TRBJ2-1